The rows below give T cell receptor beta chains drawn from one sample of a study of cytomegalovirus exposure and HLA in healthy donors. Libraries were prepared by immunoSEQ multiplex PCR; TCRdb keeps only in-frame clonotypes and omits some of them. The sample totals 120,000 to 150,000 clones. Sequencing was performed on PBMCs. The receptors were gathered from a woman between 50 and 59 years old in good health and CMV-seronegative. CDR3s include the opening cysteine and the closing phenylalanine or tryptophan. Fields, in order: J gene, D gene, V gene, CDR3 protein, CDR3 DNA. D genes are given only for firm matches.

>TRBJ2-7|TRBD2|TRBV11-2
CASSLDVAGPHEQYF
TGTGCCAGCAGCTTAGATGTAGCGGGACCCCACGAGCAGTACTTC
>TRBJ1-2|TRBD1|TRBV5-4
CASSLDGDSYGYTF
TGTGCCAGCAGCTTGGACGGGGACAGCTATGGCTACACCTTC
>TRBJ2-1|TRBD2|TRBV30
CAWMGLAGYNEQFF
TGTGCCTGGATGGGACTAGCGGGATACAATGAGCAGTTCTTC
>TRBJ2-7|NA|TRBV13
CASSRVSGEQYF
TGTGCCAGCAGCCGGGTTTCGGGAGAGCAGTACTTC
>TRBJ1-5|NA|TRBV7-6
CASSLAGRGPGPRNQPQHF
TGTGCCAGCAGCTTAGCGGGGAGGGGTCCGGGGCCCCGCAATCAGCCCCAGCATTTT
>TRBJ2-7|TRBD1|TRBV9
CASSTGTGGPYEQYF
TGTGCCAGCAGCACGGGGACAGGGGGCCCCTACGAGCAGTACTTC
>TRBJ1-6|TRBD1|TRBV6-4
CASRGVTGGLSYNSPLHF
TGTGCCAGCAGGGGGGTGACAGGGGGATTAAGTTATAATTCACCCCTCCACTTT
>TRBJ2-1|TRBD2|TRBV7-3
CASTAGVHNEQFF
TGTGCCAGCACAGCGGGGGTCCACAATGAGCAGTTCTTC
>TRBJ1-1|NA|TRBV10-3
CAIREEGDGAEAFF
TGTGCCATCAGGGAGGAGGGTGACGGTGCTGAAGCTTTCTTT
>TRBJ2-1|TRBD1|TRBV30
CASTGRPYNEQFF
TGTGCCTCGACAGGGCGACCCTACAATGAGCAGTTCTTC
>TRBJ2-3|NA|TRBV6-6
CASSSYTDTQYF
TGTGCCAGCAGTTCCTATACAGATACGCAGTATTTT
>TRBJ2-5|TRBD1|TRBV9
CASSVVGTGDETQYF
TGTGCCAGCAGCGTAGTGGGGACAGGGGACGAGACCCAGTACTTC
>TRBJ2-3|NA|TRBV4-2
CASSQDPYTQYF
TGTGCCAGCAGCCAAGATCCTTATACGCAGTATTTT
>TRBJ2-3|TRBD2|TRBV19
CASSITRGREAEDTQYF
TGTGCCAGTAGTATAACCCGGGGGCGGGAGGCCGAGGATACGCAGTATTTT
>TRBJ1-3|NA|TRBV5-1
CASSPAGGAVSGNTIYF
TGCGCCAGCAGCCCCGCTGGAGGGGCCGTCTCTGGAAACACCATATATTTT
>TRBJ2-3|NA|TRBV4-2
CASSPPGSTDTQYF
TGTGCCAGCAGCCCCCCGGGTTCAACGGATACGCAGTATTTT
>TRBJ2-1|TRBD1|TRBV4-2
CASSQDGQGVYNEQFF
TGTGCCAGCAGCCAAGATGGACAGGGAGTCTACAATGAGCAGTTCTTC
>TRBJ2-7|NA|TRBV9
CASSWGPAGEQYF
TGTGCCTCCTCCTGGGGGCCGGCAGGGGAGCAGTACTTC
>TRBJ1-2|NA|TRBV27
CASSLSKAGWIYGYTF
TGTGCCAGCAGTTTATCGAAGGCAGGGTGGATCTATGGCTACACCTTC
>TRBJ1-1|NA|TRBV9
CASSVGGLGTEAFF
TGTGCCAGCAGCGTAGGCGGGTTGGGCACTGAAGCTTTCTTT
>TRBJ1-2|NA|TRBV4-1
CASSQPLTTNYGYTF
TGCGCCAGCAGCCAACCCTTAACTACGAACTATGGCTACACCTTC
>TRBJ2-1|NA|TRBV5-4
CASSLPQGSYNEQFF
TGTGCCAGCAGCTTGCCGCAGGGCTCCTACAATGAGCAGTTCTTC
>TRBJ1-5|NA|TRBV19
CASSRRQALGNQPQHF
TGTGCCAGTAGCCGACGACAGGCCTTGGGCAATCAGCCCCAGCATTTT
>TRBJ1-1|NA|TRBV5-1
CASNRGRLNTEAFF
TGCGCCAGCAATCGCGGCCGGTTGAACACTGAAGCTTTCTTT
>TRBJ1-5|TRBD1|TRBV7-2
CASSRKQGAQPQHF
TGTGCCAGCAGCAGGAAACAGGGGGCTCAGCCCCAGCATTTT
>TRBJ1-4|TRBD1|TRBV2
CASSEGQGSGVLLEKLFF
TGTGCCAGCAGTGAAGGACAGGGGAGTGGGGTACTACTCGAAAAACTGTTTTTT
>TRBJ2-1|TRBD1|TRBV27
CASSSGQQPTYNEQFF
TGTGCCAGCAGTTCGGGACAGCAACCCACCTACAATGAGCAGTTCTTC
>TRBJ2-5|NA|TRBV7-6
CASSLSVGRAETQYF
TGTGCCAGCAGCTTAAGCGTCGGCAGGGCTGAGACCCAGTACTTC
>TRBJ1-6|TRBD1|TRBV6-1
CASSPGQGDSPLHF
TGTGCCAGCAGCCCCGGACAGGGGGATTCACCCCTCCACTTT
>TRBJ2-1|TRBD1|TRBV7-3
CASSVRDRAYNEQFF
TGTGCCAGCAGCGTCCGGGACAGGGCCTACAATGAGCAGTTCTTC
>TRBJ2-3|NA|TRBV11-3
CASSLGLASTDTQYF
TGTGCCAGCAGCTTAGGACTCGCTAGCACAGATACGCAGTATTTT